A selection of T cell receptor beta chains follows, all from one sample in a study of radiation and T cells in renal cell carcinoma. The data were produced by immunoSEQ multiplex PCR, yet TCRdb's version contains in-frame clones alone and is incomplete. This table has 100,000 to 150,000 clones, 85% to 90% appearing once. The sample consisted of blood, taken from a patient whose treatment included radiotherapy and nephrectomy. Receptor source: a woman in her 70s with renal cell carcinoma. Each CDR3 is given with its conserved first and last residue. D genes are given only for firm matches. Rows give clone size only sometimes, using once, few, many, or a class for an expanded clone.

d_call: -
clone_size: -
v_call: TRBV7-2
j_call: TRBJ2-3
cdr3_aa: CASSLDRRSTDTQYF
cdr3_nt: TGTGCCAGCAGTCTGGACCGGAGAAGCACAGATACGCAGTATTTT

d_call: TRBD1
clone_size: -
v_call: TRBV30
j_call: TRBJ1-1
cdr3_aa: CAWSVGTGGFGTEAFF
cdr3_nt: TGTGCCTGGAGTGTAGGGACAGGGGGCTTCGGTACTGAAGCTTTCTTT

d_call: -
clone_size: -
v_call: TRBV11-2
j_call: TRBJ2-7
cdr3_aa: CASSSWGPMRTYEQYF
cdr3_nt: TGTGCCAGCAGCTCCTGGGGGCCCATGCGGACCTACGAGCAGTACTTC

d_call: -
clone_size: once
v_call: TRBV19
j_call: TRBJ1-1
cdr3_aa: CASNVRGWALNTEAFF
cdr3_nt: TGTGCCAGTAACGTCCGGGGGTGGGCCCTTAACACTGAAGCTTTCTTT

d_call: -
clone_size: -
v_call: TRBV6-1
j_call: TRBJ2-5
cdr3_aa: CASGRNQETQYF
cdr3_nt: TGTGCCAGCGGTAGGAACCAAGAGACCCAGTACTTC

d_call: TRBD1
clone_size: -
v_call: TRBV6-1
j_call: TRBJ1-3
cdr3_aa: CASSERETGISGNTIYF
cdr3_nt: TGTGCCAGCAGTGAACGAGAGACAGGGATCTCTGGAAACACCATATATTTT

d_call: -
clone_size: -
v_call: TRBV21-1
j_call: TRBJ2-3
cdr3_aa: CASSKGTGGADTQYF
cdr3_nt: TGTGCCAGCAGCAAAGGTACAGGGGGCGCAGATACGCAGTATTTT

d_call: TRBD1
clone_size: few
v_call: TRBV28
j_call: TRBJ1-1
cdr3_aa: CASSLGQGKTEAFF
cdr3_nt: TGTGCCAGCAGTTTAGGACAGGGGAAGACTGAAGCTTTCTTT

d_call: -
clone_size: -
v_call: TRBV27
j_call: TRBJ1-5
cdr3_aa: CASSFERNQPQHF
cdr3_nt: TGTGCCAGCAGTTTTGAGCGCAATCAGCCCCAGCATTTT

d_call: -
clone_size: -
v_call: TRBV25-1
j_call: TRBJ2-5
cdr3_aa: CASSELRGAQETQYF
cdr3_nt: TGTGCCAGCAGTGAATTAAGAGGGGCCCAAGAGACCCAGTACTTC

d_call: -
clone_size: -
v_call: TRBV13
j_call: TRBJ2-7
cdr3_aa: CASSLGPIYEQYF
cdr3_nt: TGTGCCAGCAGCTTGGGACCGATCTACGAGCAGTACTTC

d_call: TRBD1
clone_size: -
v_call: TRBV29-1
j_call: TRBJ1-2
cdr3_aa: CSVRGQGARDYGYTF
cdr3_nt: TGCAGCGTTAGGGGACAGGGGGCGAGGGACTATGGCTACACCTTC

d_call: TRBD1
clone_size: -
v_call: TRBV6-1
j_call: TRBJ1-2
cdr3_aa: CASSDTGGNYGYTF
cdr3_nt: TGTGCCAGCAGTGATACAGGGGGCAACTATGGCTACACCTTC

d_call: TRBD2
clone_size: -
v_call: TRBV30
j_call: TRBJ2-3
cdr3_aa: CAGTSGGHTDTQYF
cdr3_nt: TGTGCCGGGACTAGCGGGGGACATACAGATACGCAGTATTTT

d_call: TRBD1
clone_size: once
v_call: TRBV9
j_call: TRBJ1-2
cdr3_aa: CASSAGTGDYGYTF
cdr3_nt: TGTGCCAGCAGCGCCGGAACAGGGGACTATGGCTACACCTTC

d_call: -
clone_size: -
v_call: TRBV6-1
j_call: TRBJ2-7
cdr3_aa: CASSVRGWYEQYF
cdr3_nt: TGTGCCAGCAGTGTGAGGGGATGGTACGAGCAGTACTTC

d_call: TRBD1
clone_size: -
v_call: TRBV9
j_call: TRBJ1-1
cdr3_aa: CASSGQGALNTEAFF
cdr3_nt: TGTGCCAGCAGCGGACAGGGGGCCCTGAACACTGAAGCTTTCTTT

d_call: TRBD1
clone_size: -
v_call: TRBV19
j_call: TRBJ1-4
cdr3_aa: CASSIGRGNNEKLFF
cdr3_nt: TGTGCCAGTAGTATAGGCAGGGGGAATAATGAAAAACTGTTTTTT

d_call: TRBD1
clone_size: -
v_call: TRBV4-3
j_call: TRBJ2-6
cdr3_aa: CASSQDGTGSSGANVLTF
cdr3_nt: TGCGCCAGCAGCCAAGACGGGACAGGGTCCTCTGGGGCCAACGTCCTGACTTTC

d_call: TRBD2
clone_size: -
v_call: TRBV6-1
j_call: TRBJ2-7
cdr3_aa: CASSDRGGVYEQYF
cdr3_nt: TGTGCCAGCAGTGACCGGGGGGGCGTGTACGAGCAGTACTTC

d_call: -
clone_size: -
v_call: TRBV15
j_call: TRBJ1-6
cdr3_aa: CATSRARGTVRSPLHF
cdr3_nt: TGTGCCACCAGCAGGGCCAGAGGGACGGTTCGGTCACCCCTCCACTTT

d_call: -
clone_size: -
v_call: TRBV6-1
j_call: TRBJ2-5
cdr3_aa: CASRVQGNGRETQYF
cdr3_nt: TGTGCCAGCAGGGTCCAGGGTAATGGTCGAGAGACCCAGTACTTC

d_call: -
clone_size: -
v_call: TRBV27
j_call: TRBJ1-5
cdr3_aa: CASSLSPGPNQPQHF
cdr3_nt: TGTGCCAGCAGTTTATCACCGGGGCCGAATCAGCCCCAGCATTTT

d_call: TRBD1
clone_size: once
v_call: TRBV6-5
j_call: TRBJ1-2
cdr3_aa: CASSPNDRVNGYTF
cdr3_nt: TGTGCCAGCAGCCCCAATGACAGGGTGAATGGCTACACCTTC

d_call: -
clone_size: -
v_call: TRBV29-1
j_call: TRBJ2-5
cdr3_aa: CSFAVGGETQYF
cdr3_nt: TGCAGCTTCGCGGTGGGCGGAGAGACCCAGTACTTC

d_call: -
clone_size: -
v_call: TRBV7-2
j_call: TRBJ1-2
cdr3_aa: CASSLGGPYGYTF
cdr3_nt: TGTGCCAGCAGCTTAGGGGGCCCCTATGGCTACACCTTC

d_call: -
clone_size: -
v_call: TRBV7-3
j_call: TRBJ2-1
cdr3_aa: CASSPRASMDHNEQFF
cdr3_nt: TGTGCCAGCAGCCCCCGGGCGAGCATGGACCACAATGAGCAGTTCTTC

d_call: TRBD2
clone_size: -
v_call: TRBV7-2
j_call: TRBJ2-7
cdr3_aa: CASSSLAGSSYEQYF
cdr3_nt: TGTGCCAGCAGCTCGCTAGCGGGGAGCTCCTACGAGCAGTACTTC

d_call: TRBD2
clone_size: -
v_call: TRBV19
j_call: TRBJ2-3
cdr3_aa: CASSIRLAGITDTQYF
cdr3_nt: TGTGCCAGTAGTATAAGACTAGCGGGTATCACAGATACGCAGTATTTT